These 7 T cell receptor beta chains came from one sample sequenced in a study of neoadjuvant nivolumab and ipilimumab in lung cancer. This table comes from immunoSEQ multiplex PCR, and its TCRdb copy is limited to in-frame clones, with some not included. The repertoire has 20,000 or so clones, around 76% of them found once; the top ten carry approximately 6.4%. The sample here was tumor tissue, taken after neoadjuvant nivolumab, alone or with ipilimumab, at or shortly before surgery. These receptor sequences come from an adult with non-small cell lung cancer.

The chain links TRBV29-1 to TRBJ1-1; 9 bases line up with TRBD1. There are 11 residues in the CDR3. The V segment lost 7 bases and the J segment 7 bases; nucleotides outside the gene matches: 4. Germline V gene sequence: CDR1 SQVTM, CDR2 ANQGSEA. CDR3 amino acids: CSGGTGHEAFF. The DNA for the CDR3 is TGCAGCGGGGGGACAGGGCATGAAGCTTTCTTT.

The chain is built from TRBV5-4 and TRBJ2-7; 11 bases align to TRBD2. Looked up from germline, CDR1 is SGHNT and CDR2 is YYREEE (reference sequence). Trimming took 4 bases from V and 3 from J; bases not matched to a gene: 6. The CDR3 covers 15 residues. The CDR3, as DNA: TGTGCCAGCAGCGGGGGGACTAGCGGTCTCTACGAGCAGTACTTC. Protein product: CASSGGTSGLYEQYF.

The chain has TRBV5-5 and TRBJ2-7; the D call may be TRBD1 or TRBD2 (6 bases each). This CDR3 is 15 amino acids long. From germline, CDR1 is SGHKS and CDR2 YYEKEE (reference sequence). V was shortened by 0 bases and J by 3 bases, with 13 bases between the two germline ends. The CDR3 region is CASSLGGETGYEQYF. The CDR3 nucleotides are TGTGCCAGCAGCTTGGGGGGGGAGACAGGCTACGAGCAGTACTTC.

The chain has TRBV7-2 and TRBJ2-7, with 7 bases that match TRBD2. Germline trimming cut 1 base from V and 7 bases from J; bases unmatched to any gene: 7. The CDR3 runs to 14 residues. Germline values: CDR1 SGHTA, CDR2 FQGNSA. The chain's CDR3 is CASSLVAGEGEQYF. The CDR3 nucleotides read TGTGCCAGCAGCTTAGTGGCGGGAGAGGGAGAGCAGTACTTC.

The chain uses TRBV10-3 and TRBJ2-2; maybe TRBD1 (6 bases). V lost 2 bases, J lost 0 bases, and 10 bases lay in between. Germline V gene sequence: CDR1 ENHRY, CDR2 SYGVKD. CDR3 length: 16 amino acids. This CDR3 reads CAISEEAGANTGELFF. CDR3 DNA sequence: TGTGCCATCAGTGAGGAAGCAGGGGCGAACACCGGGGAGCTGTTTTTT.

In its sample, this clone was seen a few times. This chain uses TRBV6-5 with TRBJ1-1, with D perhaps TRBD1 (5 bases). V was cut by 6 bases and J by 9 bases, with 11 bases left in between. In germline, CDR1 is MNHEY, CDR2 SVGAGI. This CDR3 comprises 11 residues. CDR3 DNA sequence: TGTGCCAGCAGCCTACTGGGGCAAGCTTTCTTT. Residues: CASSLLGQAFF.

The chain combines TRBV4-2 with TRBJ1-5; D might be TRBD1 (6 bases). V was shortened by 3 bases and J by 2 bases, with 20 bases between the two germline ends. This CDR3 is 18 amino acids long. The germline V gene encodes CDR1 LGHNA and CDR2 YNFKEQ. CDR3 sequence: CASSQGLGGRNGNQPQHF. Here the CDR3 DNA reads TGTGCCAGCAGCCAGGGACTGGGGGGCCGTAATGGCAATCAGCCCCAGCATTTT.